The 2 T cell receptor beta chains below all came from one sample that was sequenced in a study of shared clonotypes between healthy human individuals (TCRdb year 2020). Library preparation was by the immunoSEQ multiplex PCR assay. The table was pulled from immuneACCESS by TCRdb, which kept in-frame rearrangements only. Such tables lose some clones; where checked, under half of the loss comes from unresolved V genes, and the rest has no known cause. In this sample the table shows more than 2,000,000 clones, 90% to 95% of which occur a single time. Of the sample, under 0.45% falls within the top ten clones. Sequenced input: naive CD4+ T cells from PBMCs. Explained via the paper, the cell subset or site label denotes: CD45RA+ positively selected. These TCRs come from a young man in good health. Some clones in this sample may be carry-over from other donors' samples.

V gene TRBV28 combines with J gene TRBJ2-7; TRBD2 might be the D (6 bases). Germline lookup yields CDR1 MDHEN and CDR2 SYDVKM. The CDR3 spans 14 residues. The ends were cut back, 9 bases at V and 3 bases at J, with 18 bases in the middle. The CDR3 nucleotides are TGTGCCAGTACCAGGCGGGGTCAGGGCTACGAGCAGTACTTC. It yields the protein CASTRRGQGYEQYF.

As to this clone: This same CDR3 is encoded by further DNA sequences in the sample. The chain employs TRBV9 and TRBJ2-3; 9 bases match TRBD1. This CDR3 spans 15 amino acids. The germline CDR1 and CDR2 sequences are SGDLS and YYNGEE. V lost 0 bases to trimming and J lost 1 base; unmatched junction nucleotides: 0. CDR3 DNA sequence: TGTGCCAGCAGCGTAGGGACAGGGGGCACAGATACGCAGTATTTT. It yields the protein CASSVGTGGTDTQYF.